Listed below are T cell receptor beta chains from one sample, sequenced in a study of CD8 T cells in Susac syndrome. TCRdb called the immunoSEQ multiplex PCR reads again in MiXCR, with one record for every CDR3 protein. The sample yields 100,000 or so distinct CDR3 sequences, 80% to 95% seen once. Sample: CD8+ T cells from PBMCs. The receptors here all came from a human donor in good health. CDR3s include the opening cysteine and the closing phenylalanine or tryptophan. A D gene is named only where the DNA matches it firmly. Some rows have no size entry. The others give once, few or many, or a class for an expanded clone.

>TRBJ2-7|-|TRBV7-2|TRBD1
TGTGCCAGCAGCTTCTCGACAGGGTGGCAGTACTTC
CASSFSTGWQYF
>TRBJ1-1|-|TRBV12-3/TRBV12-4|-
TGTGCCAGCAGTTTCTCACGTAGGCAAGCTTTCTTT
CASSFSRRQAFF
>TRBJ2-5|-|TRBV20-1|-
TGCAGTGCTCCGAAGGGGGTTCGAAAAGAGACCCAGTACTTC
CSAPKGVRKETQYF
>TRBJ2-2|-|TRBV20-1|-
TGCAGTGCTAGACCCCCCCGAAACACCGGGGAGCTGTTTTTT
CSARPPRNTGELFF
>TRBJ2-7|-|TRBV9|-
TGTGCCAGCAGCGTTCGTGCAGGAAGCTCCTACGAGCAGTACTTC
CASSVRAGSSYEQYF
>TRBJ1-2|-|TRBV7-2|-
TGTGCCAGCAGCTTAGTCGGGTATGGCTACACCTTC
CASSLVGYGYTF
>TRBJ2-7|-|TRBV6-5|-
TGTGCCAGCAGTTACTCGAATTCCCTCGGACCCCAGGGAGAGCAGTACTTC
CASSYSNSLGPQGEQYF
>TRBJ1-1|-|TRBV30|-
TGTGCCTGGACCGTCAGCATGAATACTGAAGCTTTCTTT
CAWTVSMNTEAFF
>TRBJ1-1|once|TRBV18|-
TGTGCCAGCTCACCCATGCAGACTAATGAGGCTTTCTTT
CASSPMQTNEAFF
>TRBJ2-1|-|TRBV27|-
TGTGCCAGCAGTTTAGGTCAAGTCTACAATGAGCAGTTCTTC
CASSLGQVYNEQFF
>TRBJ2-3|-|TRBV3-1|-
TGTGCCAGCAGCCATGGGGATCACCGGCGGGCCCGGGATACGCAGTATTTT
CASSHGDHRRARDTQYF
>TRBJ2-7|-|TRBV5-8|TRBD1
TGTGCCAGCAGCTGGACCGGGACAGGGGCTTCCGAGCAGTACTTC
CASSWTGTGASEQYF
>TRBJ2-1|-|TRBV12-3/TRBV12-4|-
TGTGCCAGCAGTTGGGGACTCTACGGCAATGAGCAGTTCTTC
CASSWGLYGNEQFF
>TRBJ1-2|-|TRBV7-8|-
TGTGCCAGCAGCGGGGGACTAGCGGGGGGAGTTGGGGGCTACACCTTC
CASSGGLAGGVGGYTF
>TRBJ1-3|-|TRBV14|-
TGTGCCAGCAGCCAAGTCGTTCTCTCTGGAAACACCATATATTTT
CASSQVVLSGNTIYF
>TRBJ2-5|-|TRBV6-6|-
TGTGCCAGCAGTTACTCGGGGCAGCAAGAGACCCAGTACTTC
CASSYSGQQETQYF
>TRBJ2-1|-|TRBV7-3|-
TGTGCCAGCAGCGCACTTCAGGGCAAACCTGGGAATGAGCAGTTCTTC
CASSALQGKPGNEQFF
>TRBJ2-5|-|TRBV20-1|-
TGCAGTGCTACGGGGTGGTATCCTCAAGAGACCCAGTACTTC
CSATGWYPQETQYF
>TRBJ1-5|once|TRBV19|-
TGTGCCAGTAGTACCGACGACAGGCTGGGTCAGCCCCAGCATTTT
CASSTDDRLGQPQHF
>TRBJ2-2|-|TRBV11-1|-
TGTGCCAGCAGCTTAGTCCATGGGCAGAGCCCTATCGCGAACACCGGGGAGCTGTTTTTT
CASSLVHGQSPIANTGELFF
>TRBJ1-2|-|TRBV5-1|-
TGCGCCAGCAGCTTGCCAGGGGAAAACTATGGCTACACCTTC
CASSLPGENYGYTF
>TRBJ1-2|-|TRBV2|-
TGTGCCAGCAAACAGGGTTTTGACTATGGCTACACCTTC
CASKQGFDYGYTF
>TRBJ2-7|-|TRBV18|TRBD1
TGTGCCAGCTCAAGGGACAGGGGTTACGAGCAGTACTTC
CASSRDRGYEQYF
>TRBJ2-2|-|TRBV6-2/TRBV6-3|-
TGTGCCAGCAGTTTGCTGGAGGGAAACACCGGGGAGCTGTTTTTT
CASSLLEGNTGELFF
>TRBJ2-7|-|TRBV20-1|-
TGCAGTGCTAGAGTAATAGAGAGGATCTACGAGCAGTACTTC
CSARVIERIYEQYF
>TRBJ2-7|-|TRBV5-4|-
TGTGCCAGCAGCTCTGCCACCTACGAGCAGTACTTC
CASSSATYEQYF